The 17 T cell receptor beta chains listed next were all sequenced from one sample in a study of cytomegalovirus exposure and HLA in healthy donors. Primers for the PCR totalled 60 Vbeta and 13 Jbeta. Repertoires were generated with immunoSEQ multiplex PCR, while TCRdb's copy carries only in-frame clones and drops some. The sample consists of 140,000 or so clones, over 65% of them appearing once. The sample consisted of PBMCs. These receptors all stem from a female donor in good health and CMV-seronegative.

This clone came up a few times. The gene calls are TRBV27 and TRBJ2-1; 12 bases are a match to TRBD2. From germline, CDR1 is MNHEY and CDR2 SMNVEV (reference sequence). The CDR3 has 15 amino acids. Germline trimming cut 3 bases from V and 8 bases from J; bases unmatched to any gene: 5. This CDR3 reads CASSFASGRADEQFF. In DNA, the CDR3 is TGTGCCAGCAGTTTTGCTAGCGGGAGGGCCGATGAGCAGTTCTTC.

This clone has a handful of counts. The chain is built from TRBV9 and TRBJ2-1, with 12 bases fitting TRBD2. The V gene end was trimmed by 0 bases and the J gene end by 8 bases; junction bases not matched to a gene: 3. Germline CDR1 reads SGDLS; CDR2 reads YYNGEE. This CDR3 contains 15 residues. This chain's CDR3 is CASSVASGGAHEQFF. The CDR3 region has the DNA TGTGCCAGCAGCGTAGCTAGCGGGGGGGCCCATGAGCAGTTCTTC.

The gene calls are TRBV7-3 and TRBJ2-3; 8 nucleotides line up with TRBD2. V lost 10 bases, J lost 0 bases, and 9 bases stayed unmatched. Germline CDR1 and CDR2: SGHTA and FQGTGA. There are 15 residues in the CDR3. The DNA for the CDR3 is TGTGCCACCCCGGCTCGGACTAGCAGCACAGATACGCAGTATTTT. It is translated as CATPARTSSTDTQYF.

The chain couples TRBV5-4 to TRBJ2-2; 8 bases are shared with TRBD2. The CDR3 contains 16 residues. V lost 0 bases to trimming and J lost 0 bases; unmatched junction nucleotides: 1. Germline V gives CDR1 SGHNT, CDR2 YYREEE (reference sequence). CDR3 sequence reads: CASSLAGGTNTGELFF. In DNA form, the CDR3 reads TGTGCCAGCAGCTTGGCGGGGGGGACGAACACCGGGGAGCTGTTTTTT. The full variable domain, its missing parts supplied by reference TRBV5-4 and TRBJ2-2, is ETGVTQSPTHLIKTRGQQVTLRCSSQSGHNTVSWYQQALGQGPQFIFQYYREEENGRGNFPPRFSGLQFPNYSSELNVNALELDDSALYLCASSLAGGTNTGELFFGEGSRLTVL.

This clone is a singleton in its sample. The chain couples TRBV2 to TRBJ2-5; the match to TRBD2 covers 7 bases. The length of the CDR3 is 13 residues. Germline V gene sequence: CDR1 SNHLY, CDR2 FYNNEI. J gave up 5 bases and V 8 bases, and 8 bases lay outside the gene matches. The CDR3 reads CASAGGLGETQYF. The CDR3, as DNA: TGTGCCAGCGCCGGGGGGTTAGGTGAGACCCAGTACTTC.

V and J are TRBV19 and TRBJ2-3, with TRBD1 matching 8 bases. The CDR3 sequence is 16 residues long. V lost 0 bases and J lost 3; bases outside the gene matches: 5. The germline CDR1 and CDR2 sequences are LNHDA and SQIVND (reference sequence). The CDR3 DNA follows: TGTGCCAGTAGTATAGATCAGGGGGCTAGGACAGATACGCAGTATTTT. It encodes CASSIDQGARTDTQYF.

The J gene is TRBJ2-5, the V gene TRBV15, with 14 bases aligning to TRBD2. The CDR3 covers 17 residues. The J segment lost 4 bases and the V segment lost 3 bases, leaving 7 bases of the junction unmatched. Per the germline V gene, CDR1 is LNHNV and CDR2 is YYDKDF (reference sequence). The CDR3 bases are TGTGCCACCAGCAGGGGGCGACTAGCGGGGGGGACAGAGACCCAGTACTTC. It specifies CATSRGRLAGGTETQYF. The full variable domain, rest sourced from reference TRBV15 and TRBJ2-5, is DAMVIQNPRYQVTQFGKPVTLSCSQTLNHNVMYWYQQKSSQAPKLLFHYYDKDFNNEADTPDNFQSRRPNTSFCFLDIRSPGLGDTAMYLCATSRGRLAGGTETQYFGPGTRLLVL.

J is TRBJ1-2 and V is TRBV6-5, with no clear D. CDR3 length: 13 amino acids. The V gene lost 5 bases and the J gene lost 8 bases, with 15 bases spanning the gap. The germline V gene encodes CDR1 MNHEY and CDR2 SVGAGI. CDR3 loop: CASSEERIWGYTF. The CDR3 region has the DNA TGTGCCAGCAGTGAAGAGAGAATTTGGGGCTACACCTTC.

V gene TRBV5-8 combines with J gene TRBJ1-5; no firm D call. The germline V gene has CDR1 SGHTS and CDR2 YDEGEE. The CDR3 has 14 amino acids. Trimming removed 5 bases from V and 2 bases from J, with 11 bases in between. The CDR3, as DNA: TGTGCCAGCAGAGTGGCGGCGGGCAATCAGCCCCAGCATTTT. Translated: CASRVAAGNQPQHF.

CDR3: CASFREVALYF. CDR3 nucleotide sequence: TGTGCCAGTTTCAGGGAGGTAGCACTGTACTTC. This chain connects TRBV6-1 to TRBJ2-5; possible D gene TRBD2, 6 bases. The CDR3 contains 11 residues. V lost 9 bases and J 13 bases, leaving 18 bases between the germline ends. Per the germline V gene, CDR1 is MNHNS and CDR2 is SASEGT.

This chain links TRBV9 with TRBJ2-3; 9 bases align to TRBD2. Germline V lookup: CDR1 SGDLS, CDR2 YYNGEE. The CDR3 runs 15 residues. J lost 5 bases, V lost 2 bases, and 6 bases had no gene match. CDR3 sequence (DNA): TGTGCCAGCAGCGTGGGGGCGGGAGGGGGAGATACGCAGTATTTT. As protein: CASSVGAGGGDTQYF. The whole variable domain, remainder taken from reference TRBV9 and TRBJ2-3, is DSGVTQTPKHLITATGQRVTLRCSPRSGDLSVYWYQQSLDQGLQFLIQYYNGEERAKGNILERFSAQQFPDLHSELNLSSLELGDSALYFCASSVGAGGGDTQYFGPGTRLTVL.

The chain links TRBV9 to TRBJ2-1; 7 nucleotides match TRBD1. Trimming at V came to 4 bases and at J to 4 bases, leaving 8 bases not matched to a gene. The CDR3 covers 15 residues. Per the germline V gene, CDR1 is SGDLS and CDR2 is YYNGEE. CDR3 bases: TGTGCCAGCAGCCCCGACAGGGCAGGATACAATGAGCAGTTCTTC. Translating gives CASSPDRAGYNEQFF.

The chain links TRBV15 to TRBJ2-1; 8 bases map to TRBD1. This CDR3 has 12 amino acids. CDR1 is LNHNV, CDR2 YYDKDF, per germline (reference sequence). Trimming at V came to 5 bases and at J to 10 bases, leaving 4 bases not matched to a gene. The CDR3 is CATSGQGSEQFF. DNA for the CDR3: TGTGCCACCAGCGGACAGGGTTCCGAGCAGTTCTTC.

The rearrangement links TRBV9 to TRBJ1-1; D ambiguous. Germline V gene data show CDR1 as SGDLS and CDR2 as YYNGEE. V dropped 0 bases and J dropped 5 bases, with 11 bases sitting between them. The CDR3 is 14 amino acids. CDR3 sequence: CASSVDGGLTEAFF. The CDR3 DNA reads TGTGCCAGCAGCGTAGATGGCGGGTTAACTGAAGCTTTCTTT.

The gene calls are TRBV27 and TRBJ2-5; unclear D gene. The DNA end is more similar to TRBJ2-7, so the J call may be wrong. The length of the CDR3 is 13 residues. In germline, CDR1 is MNHEY, CDR2 SMNVEV (reference sequence). The CDR3 here is CASSGQKDYEQYF. For the CDR3, the DNA is TGTGCCAGCAGTGGGCAGAAAGACTACGAGCAGTACTTC.

This rearrangement joins TRBV29-1 to TRBJ2-1; 7 bases are a match to TRBD1. J lost 4 bases, V lost 7 bases, and 10 bases had no gene match. From germline, CDR1 is SQVTM and CDR2 ANQGSEA. The CDR3 length is 14 residues. CDR3 sequence reads: CSAKTGVIYNEQFF. CDR3 nucleotide sequence: TGCAGCGCCAAAACAGGGGTCATATACAATGAGCAGTTCTTC.

This chain links TRBV14 with TRBJ2-5, with D perhaps TRBD2 (6 bases). The V and J ends lost 0 bases and 4 bases respectively, with 12 bases between them. This CDR3 spans 15 amino acids. The germline V gene has CDR1 SGHDN and CDR2 FVKESK. CDR3 loop: CASSQDRRGGETQYF. Written as DNA, the CDR3 is TGTGCCAGCAGCCAAGATCGCCGGGGAGGAGAGACCCAGTACTTC.